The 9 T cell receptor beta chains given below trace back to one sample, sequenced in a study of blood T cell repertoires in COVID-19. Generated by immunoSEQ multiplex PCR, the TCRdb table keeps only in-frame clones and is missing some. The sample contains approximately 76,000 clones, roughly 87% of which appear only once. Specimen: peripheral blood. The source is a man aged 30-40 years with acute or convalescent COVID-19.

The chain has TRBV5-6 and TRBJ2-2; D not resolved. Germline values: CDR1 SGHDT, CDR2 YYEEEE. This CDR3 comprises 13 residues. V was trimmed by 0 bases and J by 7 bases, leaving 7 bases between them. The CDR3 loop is CASSLGAYGELFF. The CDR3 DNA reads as TGTGCCAGCAGCTTGGGAGCGTACGGGGAGCTGTTTTTT. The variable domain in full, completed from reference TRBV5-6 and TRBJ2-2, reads DAGVTQSPTHLIKTRGQQVTLRCSPKSGHDTVSWYQQALGQGPQFIFQYYEEEERQRGNFPDRFSGHQFPNYSSELNVNALLLGDSALYLCASSLGAYGELFFGEGSRLTVL.

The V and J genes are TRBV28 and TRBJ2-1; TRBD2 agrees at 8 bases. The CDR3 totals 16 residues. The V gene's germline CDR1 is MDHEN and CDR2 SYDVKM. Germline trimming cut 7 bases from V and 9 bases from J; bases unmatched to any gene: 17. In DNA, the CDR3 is TGTGCCAGCAATTCGCCGGGACTAGGAACTTGGGGTGAGCAGTTCTTC. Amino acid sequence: CASNSPGLGTWGEQFF.

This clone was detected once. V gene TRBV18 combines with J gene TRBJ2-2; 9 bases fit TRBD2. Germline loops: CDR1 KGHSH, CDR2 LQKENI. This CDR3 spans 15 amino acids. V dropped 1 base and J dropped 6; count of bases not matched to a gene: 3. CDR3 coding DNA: TGTGCCAGCTCACCACAAGTAGCGGGAGCCGGGGAGCTGTTTTTT. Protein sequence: CASSPQVAGAGELFF. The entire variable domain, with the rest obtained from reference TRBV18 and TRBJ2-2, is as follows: NAGVMQNPRHLVRRRGQEARLRCSPMKGHSHVYWYRQLPEEGLKFMVYLQKENIIDESGMPKERFSAEFPKEGPSILRIQQVVRGDSAAYFCASSPQVAGAGELFFGEGSRLTVL.

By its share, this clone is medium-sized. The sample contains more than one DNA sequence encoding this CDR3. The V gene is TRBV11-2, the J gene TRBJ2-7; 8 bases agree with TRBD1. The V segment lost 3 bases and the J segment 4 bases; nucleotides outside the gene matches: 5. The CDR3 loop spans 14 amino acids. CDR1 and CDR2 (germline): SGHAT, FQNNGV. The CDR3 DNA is TGTGCCAGCAGCTTCGGGACAGGTGATTACGAGCAGTACTTC. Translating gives CASSFGTGDYEQYF.

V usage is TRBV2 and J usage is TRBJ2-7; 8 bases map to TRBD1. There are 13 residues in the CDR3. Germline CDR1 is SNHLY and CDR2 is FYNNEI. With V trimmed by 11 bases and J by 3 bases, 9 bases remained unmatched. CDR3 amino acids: CACHGTGGYEQYF. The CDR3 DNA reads TGTGCCTGCCACGGGACAGGTGGCTACGAGCAGTACTTC.

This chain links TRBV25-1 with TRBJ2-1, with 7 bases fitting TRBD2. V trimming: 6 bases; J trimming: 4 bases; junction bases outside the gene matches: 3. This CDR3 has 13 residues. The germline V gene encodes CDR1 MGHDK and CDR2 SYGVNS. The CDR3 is CASRRGEYNEQFF. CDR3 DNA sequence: TGTGCCAGCAGACGGGGGGAGTACAATGAGCAGTTCTTC. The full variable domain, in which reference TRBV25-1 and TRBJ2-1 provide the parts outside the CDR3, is EADIYQTPRYLVIGTGKKITLECSQTMGHDKMYWYQQDPGMELHLIHYSYGVNSTEKGDLSSESTVSRIRTEHFPLTLESARPSHTSQYLCASRRGEYNEQFFGPGTRLTVL.

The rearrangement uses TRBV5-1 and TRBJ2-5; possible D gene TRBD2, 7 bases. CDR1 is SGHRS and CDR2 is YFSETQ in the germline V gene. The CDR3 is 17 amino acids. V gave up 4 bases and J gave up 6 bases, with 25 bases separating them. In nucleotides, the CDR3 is TGCGCCAGCAGCCCTGGGTGGGGGGGCGCGACATTGAAGACCCAGTACTTC. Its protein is CASSPGWGGATLKTQYF.

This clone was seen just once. This CDR3 reads CASSPQALAGGPGNTQYF. The CDR3 DNA follows: TGTGCCAGCTCACCACAAGCGCTAGCGGGAGGGCCCGGAAATACGCAGTATTTT. The chain combines TRBV18 with TRBJ2-3, with 12 bases fitting TRBD2. The CDR3 has 18 residues. CDR1 and CDR2 from the germline V gene are KGHSH and LQKENI. V lost 1 base to trimming and J lost 7 bases; unmatched junction nucleotides: 12.

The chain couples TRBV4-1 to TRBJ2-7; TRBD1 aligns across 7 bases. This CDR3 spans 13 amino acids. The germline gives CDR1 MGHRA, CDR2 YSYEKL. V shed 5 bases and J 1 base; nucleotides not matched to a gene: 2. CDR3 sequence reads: CASSGQDSYEQYF. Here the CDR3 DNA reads TGCGCCAGCAGCGGACAGGATTCCTACGAGCAGTACTTC.